This TCR beta chain is drawn from a study of blood T cell repertoires in COVID-19. The overall study: COVID-19 samples, acute and convalescent, were from the United States, Italy and Spain. PBMCs, B-cell-depleted T cells, or T cells were the source of the cDNA or gDNA that made up the material.

Under the authors' procedure: Scientists estimated how many nucleated cells there were by amplifying reference gene primers. Clones were sequenced by immunoSEQ multiplex PCR, and TCRdb holds only the in-frame ones, with some missing. The V and J calls and clone size come from that table; D and trimming were worked out from the DNA. The table has about 100,000 clones, 70% to 80% seen once. The sequenced material came from peripheral blood. This TCR was recovered from a woman in her 70s with acute or convalescent COVID-19.

CDR3 nucleotides: TGTGCCAGCAGCAACCCATACAGGGGGAGCACTGAAGCTTTCTTT. Translation: CASSNPYRGSTEAFF. The V gene is TRBV6-2 or TRBV6-3, the J gene TRBJ1-1; 8 positions agree with TRBD1. V was clipped by 6 bases and J by 4 bases; unmatched bases: 10. This CDR3 region has 15 residues. Per germline, CDR1 MNHEY and CDR2 SVGEGT.